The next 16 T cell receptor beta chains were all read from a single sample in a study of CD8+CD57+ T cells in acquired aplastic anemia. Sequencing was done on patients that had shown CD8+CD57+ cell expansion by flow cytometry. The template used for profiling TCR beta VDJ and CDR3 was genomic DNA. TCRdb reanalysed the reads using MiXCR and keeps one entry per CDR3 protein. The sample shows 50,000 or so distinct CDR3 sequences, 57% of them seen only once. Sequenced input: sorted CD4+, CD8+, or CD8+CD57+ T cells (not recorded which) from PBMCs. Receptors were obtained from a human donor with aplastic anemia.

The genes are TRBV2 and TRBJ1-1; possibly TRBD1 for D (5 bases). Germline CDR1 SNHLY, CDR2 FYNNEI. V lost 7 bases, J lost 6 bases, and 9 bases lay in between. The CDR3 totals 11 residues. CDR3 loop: CASIRAAEAFF. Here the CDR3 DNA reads TGTGCCAGCATCAGGGCCGCTGAAGCTTTCTTT. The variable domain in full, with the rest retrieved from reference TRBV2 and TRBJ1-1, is EPEVTQTPSHQVTQMGQEVILRCVPISNHLYFYWYRQILGQKVEFLVSFYNNEISEKSEIFDDQFSVERPDGSNFTLKIRSTKLEDSAMYFCASIRAAEAFFGQGTRLTVV.

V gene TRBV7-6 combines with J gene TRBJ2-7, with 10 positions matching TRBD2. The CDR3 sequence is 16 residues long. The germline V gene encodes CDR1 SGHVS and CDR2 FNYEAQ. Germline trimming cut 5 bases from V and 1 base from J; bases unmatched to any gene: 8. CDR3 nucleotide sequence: TGTGCCAGCAGCAGAGTAGCGGGGGGTACGTCCTACGAGCAGTACGTC. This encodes CASSRVAGGTSYEQYV.

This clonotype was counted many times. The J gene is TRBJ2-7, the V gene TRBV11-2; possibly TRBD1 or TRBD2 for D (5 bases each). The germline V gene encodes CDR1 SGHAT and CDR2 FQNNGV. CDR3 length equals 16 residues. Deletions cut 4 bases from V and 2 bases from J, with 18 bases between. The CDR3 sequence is CASSSHRGQDAYEQYF. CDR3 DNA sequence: TGTGCCAGCAGCTCCCACCGGGGCCAGGATGCCTACGAGCAGTACTTC.

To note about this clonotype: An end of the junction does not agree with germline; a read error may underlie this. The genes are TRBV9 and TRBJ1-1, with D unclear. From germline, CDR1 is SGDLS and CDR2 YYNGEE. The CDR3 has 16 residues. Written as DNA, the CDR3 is TGTGCCGGCAGCGTAAGGCCAATATTCATGAACACTGAAGCTTTCTTT. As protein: CAGSVRPIFMNTEAFF.

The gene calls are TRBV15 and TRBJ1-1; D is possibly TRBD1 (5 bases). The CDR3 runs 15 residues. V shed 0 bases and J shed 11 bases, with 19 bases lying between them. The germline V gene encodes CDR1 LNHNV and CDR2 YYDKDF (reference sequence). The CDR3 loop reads CATSRERGRLGNAFF. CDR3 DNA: TGTGCCACCAGCAGAGAAAGGGGTCGCCTGGGAAATGCTTTCTTT.

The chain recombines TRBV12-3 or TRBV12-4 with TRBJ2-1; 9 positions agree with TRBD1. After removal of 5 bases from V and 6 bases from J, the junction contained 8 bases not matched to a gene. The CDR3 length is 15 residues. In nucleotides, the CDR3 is TGTGCCAGCAGTCGAAACAGGGGGCAAGTCAATGAGCAGTTCTTC. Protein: CASSRNRGQVNEQFF.

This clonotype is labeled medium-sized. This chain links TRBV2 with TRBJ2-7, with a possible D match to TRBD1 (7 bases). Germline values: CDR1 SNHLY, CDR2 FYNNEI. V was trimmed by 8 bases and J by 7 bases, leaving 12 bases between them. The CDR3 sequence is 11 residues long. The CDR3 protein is CASETGREQYF. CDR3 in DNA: TGTGCCAGCGAGACAGGGAGGGAGCAGTACTTC.

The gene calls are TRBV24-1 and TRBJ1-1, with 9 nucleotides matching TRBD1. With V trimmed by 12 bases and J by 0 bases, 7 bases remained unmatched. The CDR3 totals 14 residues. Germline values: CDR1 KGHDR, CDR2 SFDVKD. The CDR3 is CASGQGFMNTEAFF. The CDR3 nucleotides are TGTGCCTCGGGACAGGGCTTCATGAACACTGAAGCTTTCTTT.

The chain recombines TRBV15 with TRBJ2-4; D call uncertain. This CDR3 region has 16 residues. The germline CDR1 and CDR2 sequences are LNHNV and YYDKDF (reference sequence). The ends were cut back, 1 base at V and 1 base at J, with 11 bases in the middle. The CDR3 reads CATSRAREGAKNIQYF. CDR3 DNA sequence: TGTGCCACCAGCAGAGCGCGAGAAGGGGCCAAAAACATTCAGTACTTC.

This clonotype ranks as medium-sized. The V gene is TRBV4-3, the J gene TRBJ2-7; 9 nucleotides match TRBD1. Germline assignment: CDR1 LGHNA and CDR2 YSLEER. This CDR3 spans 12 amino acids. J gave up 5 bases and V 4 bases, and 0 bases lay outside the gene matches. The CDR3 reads CASSRTGDEQYF. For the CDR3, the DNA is TGCGCCAGCAGCCGGACAGGGGACGAGCAGTACTTC.

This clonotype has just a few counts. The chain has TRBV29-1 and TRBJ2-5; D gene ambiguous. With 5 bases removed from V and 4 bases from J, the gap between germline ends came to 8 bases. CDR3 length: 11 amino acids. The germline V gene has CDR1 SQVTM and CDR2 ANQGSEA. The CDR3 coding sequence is TGCAGCGTTTGGGTAACAGAGACCCAGTACTTC. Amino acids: CSVWVTETQYF.

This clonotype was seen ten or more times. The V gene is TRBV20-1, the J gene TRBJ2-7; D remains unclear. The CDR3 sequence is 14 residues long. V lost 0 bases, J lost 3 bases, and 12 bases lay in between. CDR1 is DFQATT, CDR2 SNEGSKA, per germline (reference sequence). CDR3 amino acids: CSARDRNTVYEQYF. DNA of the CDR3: TGCAGTGCTAGAGATAGGAACACCGTCTACGAGCAGTACTTC.

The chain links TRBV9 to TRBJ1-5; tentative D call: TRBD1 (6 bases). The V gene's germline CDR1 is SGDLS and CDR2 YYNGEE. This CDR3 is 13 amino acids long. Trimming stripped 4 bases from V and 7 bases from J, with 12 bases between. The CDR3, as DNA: TGTGCCAGCAGCATGGACAGTAGACAGCCCCAGCATTTT. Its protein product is CASSMDSRQPQHF.

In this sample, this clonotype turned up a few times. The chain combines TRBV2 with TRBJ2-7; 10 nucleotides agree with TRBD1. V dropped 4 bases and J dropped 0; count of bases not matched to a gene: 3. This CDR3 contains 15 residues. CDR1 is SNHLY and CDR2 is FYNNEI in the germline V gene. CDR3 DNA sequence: TGTGCCAGCAGTGTGGGACAGGGGAGCTCCTACGAGCAGTACTTC. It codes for CASSVGQGSSYEQYF.

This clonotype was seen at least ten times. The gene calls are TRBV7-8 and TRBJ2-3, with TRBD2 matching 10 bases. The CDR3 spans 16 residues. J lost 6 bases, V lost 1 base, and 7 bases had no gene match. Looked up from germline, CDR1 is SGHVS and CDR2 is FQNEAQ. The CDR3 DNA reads TGTGCCAGCAGCTTAGGTGGACTAGCGGCAATCGATACGCAGTATTTT. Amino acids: CASSLGGLAAIDTQYF.

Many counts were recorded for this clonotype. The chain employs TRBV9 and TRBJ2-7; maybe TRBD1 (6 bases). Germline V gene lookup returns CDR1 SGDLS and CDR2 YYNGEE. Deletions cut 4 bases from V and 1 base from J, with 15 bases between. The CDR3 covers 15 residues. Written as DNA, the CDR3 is TGTGCCAGCAGCCCCCTGGGGGACATATCCTACGAGCAGTACTTC. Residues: CASSPLGDISYEQYF.